This TCR beta chain was found in a study of Graves' ophthalmopathy and Graves' hyperthyroidism. Stable hyperthyroidism meant no progression to ophthalmopathy within 18 months of follow-up. Hyperthyroidism in these 18- to 65-year-old patients was newly diagnosed, lasting under 2 months. Symptoms, serum thyroxine and TRAb, thyroid ultrasound, and orbital computed tomography formed the diagnostic basis. The PBMCs were taken from roughly 9.3 ml of fresh peripheral blood. At least ten counts were recorded for this clonotype. Scientists amplified the TCR beta CDR3 regions from RNA transcripts. First-round RT-PCR relied on HTBI primers, and a second-round multiplex PCR came next. In TCRdb, the multiplex PCR reads were re-called with MiXCR into one record per CDR3 protein. Altogether some 350,000 distinct CDR3 sequences are present, about 18% being singletons, with the ten largest covering roughly 2.4%. The sequence came from an adult woman with stable Graves' hyperthyroidism. Sample: peripheral blood.

For the CDR3, the DNA is TGCAGTGCTAGAGTTGGACAGGCCAATCAGCCCCAGCATTTT. It encodes CSARVGQANQPQHF. This chain joins TRBV20-1 and TRBJ1-5; 7 bases agree with TRBD1. The ends lost 1 base at V and 3 bases at J; junction bases unmatched: 3. Germline CDR1 and CDR2: DFQATT and SNEGSKA (reference sequence). This CDR3 has 14 residues.